This T cell receptor beta chain originates from a study of T-cell reconstitution after alpha-beta-depleted transplantation in children. The CDR3 is 14 amino acids. Trimming took off 1 base at V and 5 bases at J, with 13 bases between the two ends. Germline V gene lookup returns CDR1 SGHDT and CDR2 YYEEEE. Unique molecular identifiers tagged the TCRbeta library. MiXCR, applied by TCRdb to the PCR reads, yields one record per CDR3 protein. In the table there are 480,000 or so distinct CDR3 sequences, roughly a tenth of which are singletons. The sample here was PBMCs, taken before TCRalphabeta/CD19-depleted stem cell transplant. This receptor was identified in a child between 2 and 9 years old with inherited bone marrow failure, due to receive a stem cell transplant. The chain carries TRBV5-6 and TRBJ2-7, with D uncertain. CDR3 sequence reads: CASSLFQYLDEQYF. CDR3 nucleotide sequence: TGTGCCAGCAGCTTGTTCCAGTACTTAGACGAGCAGTACTTC.